This section outlines one T cell receptor (beta chain) sequence together with its context. Its cognate antigen is unknown. Next came a second PCR, run for roughly 6 to 11 cycles, which used a sample-barcoded 5' primer along with a J-beta primer mix. TCRdb re-analysed the 5' RACE reads in MiXCR, keeping a single row per CDR3 protein. The data hold about 700,000 distinct CDR3 sequences, with 32% observed a single time. Donors were systemically healthy Caucasian individuals from Russia aged about 6 to 95 years. Whenever a sample was processed, at least 7 million PBMCs were isolated. This entry comes from a study of blood T cells in healthy people across ages. Study-level results: The CMV status of each donor remained undetermined, and this could have confounded shifts in expanded clonotypes. Higher diversity and more naive CD4+ cells were features of long-lived donors, compared to aged donors.

The sample comprised blood. The receptor was derived from a woman of 80 years or more in good health.

The CDR3 spells CASSQSPARETQYF. Written as DNA, the CDR3 is TGTGCCAGCAGCCAAAGTCCAGCCCGGGAGACCCAGTACTTC. This chain links TRBV7-2 with TRBJ2-7; D is ambiguous. The end of the DNA aligns better with TRBJ2-5, so the J call may be wrong. Germline lookup yields CDR1 SGHTA and CDR2 FQGNSA. The CDR3 covers 14 residues.